This T cell receptor (beta chain) was documented in a study of monozygotic twins with inflammatory bowel disease. General study points: Versus healthy twins, IBD patients showed fewer clonotypes shared with others, especially with disease activity. T cell subtypes were not distinguishable in this analysis.

A roughly 2.5 ml blood sample was drawn per donor. Input per TCR library consisted of around 4,000 ng of total RNA. Reanalyzing the 5' RACE reads, TCRdb keeps one entry per CDR3 protein, without DNA. The table counts some 190,000 distinct CDR3 sequences; 7.7% lies in the top ten. As for this clonotype: The antigen is not known.

This CDR3 is 14 amino acids long. The V gene's germline CDR1 is DFQATT and CDR2 SNEGSKA (reference sequence). The origin of this receptor is a human donor with ulcerative colitis or Crohn's disease, or a healthy co-twin of an affected twin (not recorded which). The V gene is TRBV20-1, the J gene TRBJ2-3; the TCRdb D gene call, TRBD2, has no DNA to confirm it. Sequencing used blood. The CDR3 region is CSAWTSGGTDTQYF.